Each of the 22 T cell receptor beta chains below was sequenced from the same sample in a study of T cell responses to AZD1222 COVID-19 vaccine. Here immunoSEQ multiplex PCR was the method, and the copy in TCRdb shows in-frame clones only, minus some. The table shows about 100,000 clones, with 80% to 90% occurring only once. Sequencing was performed on peripheral blood, taken on day 0 of AZD1222 vaccination. Receptor source: an adult in good health.

The chain combines TRBV11-1 with TRBJ2-7, with 8 bases identical to TRBD2. Germline CDR1 is SGHAT and CDR2 is FQDESV (reference sequence). This CDR3 is 14 amino acids long. The trim removed 4 bases at V and 7 bases at J, leaving 9 bases unmatched. The CDR3 is CASSSGLAAEEQYF. CDR3 nucleotides: TGTGCCAGCAGCTCTGGACTAGCAGCCGAGGAGCAGTACTTC.

The chain is built from TRBV7-2 and TRBJ2-7; D possibly corresponds to TRBD1 (6 bases). V dropped 1 base and J dropped 2 bases, with 15 bases sitting between them. CDR1 is SGHTA, CDR2 FQGNSA, per germline. This CDR3 has 16 residues. DNA for the CDR3: TGTGCCAGCAGCTTAGGTTGGCAGGGGACGACCTACGAGCAGTACTTC. Amino acids: CASSLGWQGTTYEQYF.

The chain couples TRBV7-2 to TRBJ1-6; tentatively, D is TRBD1 (6 bases). The germline gives CDR1 SGHTA, CDR2 FQGNSA. V was trimmed by 11 bases and J by 4 bases, leaving 9 bases between them. This CDR3 is 12 amino acids long. The CDR3 reads CAGQPYNSPLHF. As DNA, the CDR3 is TGTGCCGGACAGCCTTATAATTCACCCCTCCACTTT.

The chain is built from TRBV18 and TRBJ1-2; D call uncertain. The CDR3 length is 14 residues. V lost 3 bases and J 2 bases, leaving 10 bases between the germline ends. CDR1 is KGHSH and CDR2 is LQKENI in the germline V gene. The CDR3 DNA is TGTGCCAGCTCACCGGTTACACAGAACTATGGCTACACCTTC. This codes for CASSPVTQNYGYTF.

The rearrangement links TRBV11-3 to TRBJ1-4; tentative D call: TRBD1 (6 bases). Germline values: CDR1 SGHNT, CDR2 YENEEA. CDR3 size: 17 residues. V was cut by 0 bases and J by 7 bases, with 18 bases left in between. Here the CDR3 DNA reads TGTGCCAGCAGCTTAGATGACGCCCCAGGGGCGGTTGAAAAACTGTTTTTT. Its protein product is CASSLDDAPGAVEKLFF.

This clone appeared a single time. The chain joins TRBV30 to TRBJ1-3; D is undetermined. The germline V gene has CDR1 GTSNPN and CDR2 SVGIG (reference sequence). Trimming left V 2 bases short and J 1 base short, with 12 bases between. This CDR3 has 15 amino acids. The CDR3 loop reads CAWSPTGLSGNTIYF. DNA for the CDR3: TGTGCCTGGAGTCCCACCGGGTTATCTGGAAACACCATATATTTT. The full variable domain, in which reference TRBV30 and TRBJ1-3 provide the parts outside the CDR3, is SQTIHQWPATLVQPVGSPLSLECTVEGTSNPNLYWYRQAAGRGLQLLFYSVGIGQISSEVPQNLSASRPQDRQFILSSKKLLLSDSGFYLCAWSPTGLSGNTIYFGEGSWLTVV.

This clone came up once. The chain employs TRBV6-5 and TRBJ2-5; TRBD1 aligns across 11 bases. Germline CDR1 is MNHEY and CDR2 is SVGAGI. The CDR3 runs 13 residues. Germline trimming cut 8 bases from V and 5 bases from J; bases unmatched to any gene: 4. Here the CDR3 DNA reads TGTGCCAGCTTCGGGACAGGGGGGGAGACCCAGTACTTC. As protein: CASFGTGGETQYF.

This rearrangement joins TRBV2 to TRBJ2-1; 10 bases are a match to TRBD2. The J segment lost 9 bases and the V segment lost 7 bases, leaving 12 bases of the junction unmatched. This CDR3 comprises 15 residues. Germline lookup yields CDR1 SNHLY and CDR2 FYNNEI. CDR3 DNA: TGTGCCAGCACCCCCGGAGCGGGGGGGCCGGTTGAGCAGTTCTTC. Its translation is CASTPGAGGPVEQFF.

This rearrangement joins TRBV12-5 to TRBJ2-1; D possibly matches TRBD1 or TRBD2 (6 bases each). Deletions cut 3 bases from V and 8 bases from J, with 11 bases between. Germline CDR1 and CDR2: LGHNT and FRNRAP. CDR3 size: 13 residues. In DNA form, the CDR3 reads TGTGCTAGTGGTTTTGACGGGGGCGATGAGCAGTTCTTC. Amino acids: CASGFDGGDEQFF.

This rearrangement joins TRBV24-1 to TRBJ2-4, with a possible D match to TRBD2 (5 bases). V shed 2 bases and J shed 6 bases, with 10 bases lying between them. From germline, CDR1 is KGHDR and CDR2 SFDVKD. The CDR3 totals 14 residues. The CDR3: CATSDSSRVNIQYF. CDR3 nucleotide sequence: TGTGCCACCAGTGATTCTTCGCGGGTAAACATTCAGTACTTC.

The rearrangement joins TRBV7-2 to TRBJ1-1; no clear D gene. This CDR3 comprises 16 residues. Trimming left V 5 bases short and J 0 bases short, with 16 bases between. The germline V gene encodes CDR1 SGHTA and CDR2 FQGNSA. This CDR3 reads CASSTYLSGVNTEAFF. CDR3 in DNA: TGTGCCAGCAGCACGTACTTATCGGGTGTGAACACTGAAGCTTTCTTT. Together with reference TRBV7-2 and TRBJ1-1, the CDR3 gives the full variable domain: GAGVSQSPSNKVTEKGKDVELRCDPISGHTALYWYRQSLGQGLEFLIYFQGNSAPDKSGLPSDRFSAERTGGSVSTLTIQRTQQEDSAVYLCASSTYLSGVNTEAFFGQGTRLTVV.

The chain uses TRBV19 and TRBJ2-3; D is undetermined. V lost 3 bases and J 0 bases, leaving 10 bases between the germline ends. The CDR3 is 15 amino acids. The germline gives CDR1 LNHDA, CDR2 SQIVND (reference sequence). The DNA of the CDR3 is TGTGCCAGTAGTATGACTGGAATCAGCACAGATACGCAGTATTTT. Its translation: CASSMTGISTDTQYF.

The chain employs TRBV7-9 and TRBJ2-5; 8 bases line up with TRBD1. The J segment lost 2 bases and the V segment lost 1 base, leaving 12 bases of the junction unmatched. Germline CDR1 and CDR2: SEHNR and FQNEAQ (reference sequence). The CDR3 length is 18 residues. This CDR3 reads CASSLGTGFLGMQETQYF. CDR3 nucleotide sequence: TGTGCCAGCAGCTTAGGGACAGGGTTTCTGGGAATGCAAGAGACCCAGTACTTC. Full variable domain (outside the CDR3, taken from reference TRBV7-9 and TRBJ2-5): DTGVSQNPRHKITKRGQNVTFRCDPISEHNRLYWYRQTLGQGPEFLTYFQNEAQLEKSRLLSDRFSAERPKGSFSTLEIQRTEQGDSAMYLCASSLGTGFLGMQETQYFGPGTRLLVL.

The rearrangement links TRBV7-9 to TRBJ2-7; TRBD2 aligns across 8 bases. The CDR3 consists of 12 residues. Germline V gene sequence: CDR1 SEHNR, CDR2 FQNEAQ (reference sequence). J gave up 5 bases and V 5 bases, and 2 bases lay outside the gene matches. The CDR3 DNA is TGTGCCAGCAGCCCCGGGGGGGACGAGCAGTACTTC. Translation gives CASSPGGDEQYF.

The chain employs TRBV5-1 and TRBJ2-7; 9 nucleotides agree with TRBD1. In germline, CDR1 is SGHRS, CDR2 YFSETQ. V dropped 4 bases and J dropped 7; count of bases not matched to a gene: 9. CDR3 length: 14 amino acids. The DNA for the CDR3 is TGCGCCAGCAGCCGGGACAGGGCGTCTGGGGAGCAGTACTTC. Encoded protein: CASSRDRASGEQYF.

V usage is TRBV19 and J usage is TRBJ1-5; no firm D call. V was pared by 1 base and J by 4 bases, with 11 bases between. The length of the CDR3 is 15 residues. The germline V gene has CDR1 LNHDA and CDR2 SQIVND (reference sequence). CDR3 coding DNA: TGTGCCAGTAGTATAGGGCCCGACACAAATCAGCCCCAGCATTTT. Translating it yields CASSIGPDTNQPQHF.

This clone was seen only once. CDR3 DNA sequence: TGTGCCAGCAGTGGTAATTCACCCCTCCACTTT. The encoded protein is CASSGNSPLHF. V gene TRBV2 combines with J gene TRBJ1-6, with D uncertain. Germline V gene lookup returns CDR1 SNHLY and CDR2 FYNNEI. The CDR3 is 11 residues long. V was trimmed by 4 bases and J by 6 bases, leaving 1 base between them.

The chain couples TRBV18 to TRBJ2-1; 10 bases match TRBD1. Trimming at V came to 4 bases and at J to 7 bases, leaving 4 bases not matched to a gene. Germline V CDR1 and CDR2: KGHSH, LQKENI. This CDR3 contains 14 residues. The CDR3 region has the DNA TGTGCCAGCTCACGTAGGACAGGGGGAAATGAGCAGTTCTTC. Encoded protein: CASSRRTGGNEQFF.

The V gene is TRBV5-6, the J gene TRBJ2-2; 12 positions match TRBD2. The CDR3 runs to 18 residues. J was trimmed by 4 bases and V by 4 bases; bases with no gene match: 11. CDR1 and CDR2 from the germline V gene are SGHDT and YYEEEE. This chain's CDR3 is CASSPRSLAGGRTGELFF. The CDR3 nucleotides read TGTGCCAGCAGCCCGAGGTCCCTAGCGGGGGGGCGCACCGGGGAGCTGTTTTTT.

The rearrangement joins TRBV7-9 to TRBJ1-3; no definite D call. The CDR3 spans 16 residues. Trimming took off 5 bases at V and 0 bases at J, with 14 bases between the two ends. Germline V gene lookup returns CDR1 SEHNR and CDR2 FQNEAQ (reference sequence). DNA for the CDR3: TGTGCCAGCAGCCATAATGACGTACACTCTGGAAACACCATATATTTT. Its protein product is CASSHNDVHSGNTIYF.

This chain connects TRBV3-1 (or the pseudogene TRBV3-2) to TRBJ2-7; 9 nucleotides align to TRBD2. CDR3 length: 13 residues. V shed 10 bases and J 3 bases; nucleotides not matched to a gene: 7. Germline CDR1 and CDR2: LGHDT and YNNKEL (reference sequence). The CDR3 is CATSVSGSYEQYF. The CDR3 DNA follows: TGTGCCACCTCGGTTAGCGGGAGCTACGAGCAGTACTTC.

This clone was seen a handful of times. The rearrangement joins TRBV7-7 to TRBJ2-3; D gene unclear. The CDR3 is 15 residues long. V was pared by 3 bases and J by 3 bases, with 13 bases between. Germline loops: CDR1 SSHAT, CDR2 FNYEAQ (reference sequence). CDR3 protein: CASSFGRSWTDTQYF. The CDR3 nucleotides are TGTGCCAGCAGCTTTGGACGCTCTTGGACAGATACGCAGTATTTT.